The entry below gives a single T cell receptor (beta chain) sequence along with its context. Sorted-subset replicate PCRs used 150 to 200 ng DNA, 25,000 to 30,000 T cell genomes. As processed by the authors: ImmunoSEQ only sent back junction sequences with no quality scores, so filtering was done differently. Only in-frame clones appear in the TCRdb table, and some are missing; sequencing was by immunoSEQ multiplex PCR. V and J calls and clone size follow that table, whereas D and trimming were derived from the DNA. Of 2 million to 3 million clones listed, roughly nine tenths were seen once; the top ten hold roughly 0.15%. The sample originates from a study of shared clonotypes between healthy human individuals. Study information: Researchers assigned three CD4 naive, three CD4 memory, two CD8 naive and one CD8 memory plate to each donor.

Each of the donors was a healthy adult who was HIV-negative and had not had a recent acute infection or vaccination. In germline, CDR1 is KGHSH, CDR2 LQKENI. CDR3 size: 13 residues. V was shortened by 2 bases and J by 8 bases, with 9 bases between the two germline ends. This rearrangement joins TRBV18 to TRBJ1-4, with D hard to call. The receptor was derived from a man aged 18 to 29 in good health. Sequenced input: naive CD4+ T cells sorted from blood. Subset indicated: CD45RA+ positively selected. Here the CDR3 DNA reads TGTGCCAGCTCACCAATGGAGCGAGAAAAACTGTTTTTT. Protein: CASSPMEREKLFF.